The sample holds one count of the clone carrying this T cell receptor (beta chain). What it binds is unknown. This sample is drawn from a study of T cell responses to AZD1222 COVID-19 vaccine. General study results and limits: Females outnumbered males among donors, who were mostly white British; clonal diversity was possibly underestimated. Only five to seven individuals given AZD1222 were seropositive at baseline. Breadth and depth of Spike-specific TCRs rose after two AZD1222 doses. Vaccine-associated CD4 TCRs spanned spike, dominant at 160-218 and 743-854.

This CDR3 contains 23 residues. The method was immunoSEQ multiplex PCR; TCRdb's version includes in-frame clones alone and lacks a portion of them. The table shows fewer than 80,000 clones, with 70% to 80% occurring only once. The sequenced sample was peripheral blood, obtained on day 0 of MenACWY control vaccination. The chain uses TRBV21-1 and TRBJ1-2; TRBD1 is the table's D call and was not checked against the DNA. TRBV21-1 corresponds to a pseudogene. This TCR derives from an adult in good health. CDR3 sequence: CASSKWIPYRQAYWATPSYGYTF. CDR3 coding DNA: TGTGCCAGCAGCAAATGGATCCCGTATAGACAGGCATATTGGGCCACACCCTCCTATGGCTACACCTTC.